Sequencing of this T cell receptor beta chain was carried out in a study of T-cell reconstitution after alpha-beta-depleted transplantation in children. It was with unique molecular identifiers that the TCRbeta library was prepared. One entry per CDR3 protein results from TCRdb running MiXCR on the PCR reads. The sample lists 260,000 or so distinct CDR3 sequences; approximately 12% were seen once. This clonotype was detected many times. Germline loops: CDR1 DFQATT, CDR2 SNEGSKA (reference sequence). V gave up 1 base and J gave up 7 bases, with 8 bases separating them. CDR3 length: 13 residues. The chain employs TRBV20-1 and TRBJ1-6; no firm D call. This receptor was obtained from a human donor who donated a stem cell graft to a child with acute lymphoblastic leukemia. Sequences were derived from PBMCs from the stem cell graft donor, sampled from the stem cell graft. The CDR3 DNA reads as TGCAGTGCTAGAGTGGGTCGCAATTCACCCCTCCACTTT. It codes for CSARVGRNSPLHF.